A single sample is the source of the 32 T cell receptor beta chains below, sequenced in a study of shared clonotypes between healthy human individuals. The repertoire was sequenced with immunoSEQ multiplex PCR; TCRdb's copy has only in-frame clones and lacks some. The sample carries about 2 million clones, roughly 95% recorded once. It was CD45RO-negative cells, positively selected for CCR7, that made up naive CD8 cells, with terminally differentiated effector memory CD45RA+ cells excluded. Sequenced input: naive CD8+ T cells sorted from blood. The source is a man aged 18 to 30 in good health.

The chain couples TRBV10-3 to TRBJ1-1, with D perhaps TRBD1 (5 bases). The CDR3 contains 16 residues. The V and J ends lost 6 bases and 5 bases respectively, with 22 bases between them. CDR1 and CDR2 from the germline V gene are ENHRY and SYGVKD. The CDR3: CAISRRENRSGTEAFF. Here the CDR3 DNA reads TGTGCCATCAGCCGACGGGAGAACAGGTCGGGGACTGAAGCTTTCTTT.

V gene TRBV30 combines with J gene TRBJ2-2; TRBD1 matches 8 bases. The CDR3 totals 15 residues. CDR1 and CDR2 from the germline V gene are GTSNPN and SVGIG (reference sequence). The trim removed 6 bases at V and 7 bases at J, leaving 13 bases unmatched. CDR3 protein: CACGFETGDIGELFF. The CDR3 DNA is TGTGCCTGTGGATTTGAGACAGGGGATATCGGGGAGCTGTTTTTT.

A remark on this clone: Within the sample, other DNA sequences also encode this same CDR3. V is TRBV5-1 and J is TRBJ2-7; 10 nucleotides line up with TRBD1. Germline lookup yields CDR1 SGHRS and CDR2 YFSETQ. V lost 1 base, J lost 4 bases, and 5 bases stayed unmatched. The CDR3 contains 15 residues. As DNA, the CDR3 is TGCGCCAGCAGCTTGACGGGACAGGGGTCGTACGAGCAGTACTTC. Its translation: CASSLTGQGSYEQYF.

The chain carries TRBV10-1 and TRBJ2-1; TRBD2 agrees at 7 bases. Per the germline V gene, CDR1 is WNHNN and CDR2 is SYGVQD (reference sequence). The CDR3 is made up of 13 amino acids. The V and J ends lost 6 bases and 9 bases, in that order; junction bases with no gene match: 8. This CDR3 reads CASSSGLAAEQFF. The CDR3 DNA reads TGCGCCAGCAGCTCGGGGCTAGCGGCTGAGCAGTTCTTC.

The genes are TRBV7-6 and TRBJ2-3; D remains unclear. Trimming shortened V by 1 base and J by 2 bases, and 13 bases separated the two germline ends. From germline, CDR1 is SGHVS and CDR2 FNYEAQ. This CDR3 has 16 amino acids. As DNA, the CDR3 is TGTGCCAGCAGCTTAGTTCTAGGCGGCGTCACAGATACGCAGTATTTT. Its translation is CASSLVLGGVTDTQYF.

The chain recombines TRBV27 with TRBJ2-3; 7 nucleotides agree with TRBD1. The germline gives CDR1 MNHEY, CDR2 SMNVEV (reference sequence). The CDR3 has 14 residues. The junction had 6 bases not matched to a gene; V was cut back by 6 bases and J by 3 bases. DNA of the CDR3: TGTGCCAGCAGAAGACAGGGTGGAACAGATACGCAGTATTTT. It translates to CASRRQGGTDTQYF.

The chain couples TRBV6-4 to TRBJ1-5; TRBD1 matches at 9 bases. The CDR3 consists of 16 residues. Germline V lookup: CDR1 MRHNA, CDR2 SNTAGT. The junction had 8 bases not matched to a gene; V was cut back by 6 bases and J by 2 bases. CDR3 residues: CASRDRGRGGNQPQHF. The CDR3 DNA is TGTGCCAGCAGGGACAGGGGAAGAGGAGGCAATCAGCCCCAGCATTTT.

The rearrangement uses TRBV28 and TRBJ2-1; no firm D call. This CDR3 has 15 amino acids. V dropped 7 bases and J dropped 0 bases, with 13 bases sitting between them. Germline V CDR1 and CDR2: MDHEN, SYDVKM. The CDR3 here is CASKVDTSSYNEQFF. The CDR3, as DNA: TGTGCCAGCAAGGTAGACACGAGCTCCTACAATGAGCAGTTCTTC.

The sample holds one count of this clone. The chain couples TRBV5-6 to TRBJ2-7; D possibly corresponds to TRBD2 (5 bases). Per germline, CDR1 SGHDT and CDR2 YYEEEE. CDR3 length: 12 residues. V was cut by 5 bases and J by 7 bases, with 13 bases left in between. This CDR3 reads CASRSDPGEQYF. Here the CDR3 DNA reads TGTGCCAGCAGGTCTGATCCGGGGGAGCAGTACTTC.

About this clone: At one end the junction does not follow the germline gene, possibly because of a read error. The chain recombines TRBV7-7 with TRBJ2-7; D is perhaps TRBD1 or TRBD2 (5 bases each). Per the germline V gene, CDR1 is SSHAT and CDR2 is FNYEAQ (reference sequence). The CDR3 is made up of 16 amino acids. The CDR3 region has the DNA TGTGCTAGCAGCTTAGGACGGCCAGGGAGCTCCTACGAGCAGTACTTC. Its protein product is CASSLGRPGSSYEQYF.

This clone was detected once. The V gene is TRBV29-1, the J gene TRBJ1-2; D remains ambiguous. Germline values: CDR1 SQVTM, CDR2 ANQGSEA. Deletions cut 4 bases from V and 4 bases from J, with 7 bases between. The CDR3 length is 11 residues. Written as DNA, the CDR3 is TGCAGCGTTGGTCCCGGCTATGGCTACACCTTC. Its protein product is CSVGPGYGYTF.

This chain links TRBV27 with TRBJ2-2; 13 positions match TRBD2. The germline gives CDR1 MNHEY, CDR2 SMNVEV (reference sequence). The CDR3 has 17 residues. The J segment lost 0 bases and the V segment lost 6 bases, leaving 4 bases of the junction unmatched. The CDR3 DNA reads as TGTGCCAGCAGCCCCGGACTAGCGGGGGCGAACACCGGGGAGCTGTTTTTT. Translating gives CASSPGLAGANTGELFF.

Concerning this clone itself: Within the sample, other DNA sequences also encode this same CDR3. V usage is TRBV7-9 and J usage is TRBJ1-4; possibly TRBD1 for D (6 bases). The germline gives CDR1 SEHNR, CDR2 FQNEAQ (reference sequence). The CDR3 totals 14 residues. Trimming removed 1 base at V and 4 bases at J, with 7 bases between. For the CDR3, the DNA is TGTGCCAGCAGCTTAGTAGGGGGTAATGAAAAACTGTTTTTT. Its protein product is CASSLVGGNEKLFF.

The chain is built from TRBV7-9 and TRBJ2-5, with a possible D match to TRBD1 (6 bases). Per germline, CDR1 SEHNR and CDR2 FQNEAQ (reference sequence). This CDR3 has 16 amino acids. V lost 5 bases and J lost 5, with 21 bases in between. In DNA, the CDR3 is TGTGCCAGCAGCAATCCAGGGGTGGGCCCCGAGGAGACCCAGTACTTC. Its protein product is CASSNPGVGPEETQYF.

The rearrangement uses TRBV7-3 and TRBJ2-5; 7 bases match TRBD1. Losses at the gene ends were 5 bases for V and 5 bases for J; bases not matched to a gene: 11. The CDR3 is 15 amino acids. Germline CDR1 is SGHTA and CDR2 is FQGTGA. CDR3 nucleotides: TGTGCCAGCAGCGAATATGGACAGGCAGGGGAGACCCAGTACTTC. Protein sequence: CASSEYGQAGETQYF.

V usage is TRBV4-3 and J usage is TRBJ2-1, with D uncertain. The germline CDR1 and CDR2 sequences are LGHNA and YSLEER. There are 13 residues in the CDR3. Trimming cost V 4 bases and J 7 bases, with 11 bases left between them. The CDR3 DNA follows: TGCGCCAGCAGCCTCCAGCCGAGGAATGAGCAGTTCTTC. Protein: CASSLQPRNEQFF.

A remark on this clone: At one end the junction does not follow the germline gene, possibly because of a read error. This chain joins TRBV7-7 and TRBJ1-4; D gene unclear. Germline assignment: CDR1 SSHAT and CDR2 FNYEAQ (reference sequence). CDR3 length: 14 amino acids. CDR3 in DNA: TGTGCTAGCAGCCCCTCCCTCACACACGAGAAACTGTTTTTT. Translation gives CASSPSLTHEKLFF.

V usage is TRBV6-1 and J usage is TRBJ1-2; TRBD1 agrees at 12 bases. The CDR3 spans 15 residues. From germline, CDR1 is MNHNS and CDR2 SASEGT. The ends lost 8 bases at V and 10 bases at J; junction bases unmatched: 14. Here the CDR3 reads CASRRPGQGAEDYTF. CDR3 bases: TGTGCCAGCCGACGACCGGGACAGGGGGCAGAAGACTACACCTTC.

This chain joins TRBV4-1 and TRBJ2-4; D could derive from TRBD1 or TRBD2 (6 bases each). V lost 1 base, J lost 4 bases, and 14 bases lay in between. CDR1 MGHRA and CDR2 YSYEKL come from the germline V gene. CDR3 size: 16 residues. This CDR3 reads CASSQGFGGGKNIQYF. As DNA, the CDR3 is TGCGCCAGCAGCCAAGGCTTTGGAGGGGGAAAAAACATTCAGTACTTC.

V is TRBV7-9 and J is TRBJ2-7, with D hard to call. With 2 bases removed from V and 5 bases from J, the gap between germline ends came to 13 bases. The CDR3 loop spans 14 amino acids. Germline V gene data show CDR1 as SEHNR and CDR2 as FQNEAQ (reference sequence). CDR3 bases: TGTGCCAGCAGCTTACCGGGCCTGGAAGACGAGCAGTACTTC. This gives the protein CASSLPGLEDEQYF.

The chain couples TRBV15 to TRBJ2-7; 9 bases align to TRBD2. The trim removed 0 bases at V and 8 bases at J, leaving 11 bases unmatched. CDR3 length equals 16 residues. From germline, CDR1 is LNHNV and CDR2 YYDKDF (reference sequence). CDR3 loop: CATSRDLGAGGIQQYF. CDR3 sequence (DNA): TGTGCCACCAGCAGAGATCTCGGTGCGGGGGGGATACAGCAGTACTTC.

This chain's CDR3 is CASSERGPSYEQYF. The CDR3, as DNA: TGTGCCAGCAGCGAGCGGGGGCCCTCCTACGAGCAGTACTTC. The chain employs TRBV9 and TRBJ2-7; TRBD2 agrees at 8 bases. The V gene's germline CDR1 is SGDLS and CDR2 YYNGEE. The CDR3 totals 14 residues. Trimming removed 3 bases from V and 0 bases from J; junction bases left unmatched: 2.

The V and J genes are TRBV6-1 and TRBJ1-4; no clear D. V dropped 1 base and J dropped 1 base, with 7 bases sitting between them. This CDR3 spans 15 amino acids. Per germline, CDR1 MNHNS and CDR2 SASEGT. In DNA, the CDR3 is TGTGCCAGCAGTGAAGAGTGGGGAACTAATGAAAAACTGTTTTTT. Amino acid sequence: CASSEEWGTNEKLFF.

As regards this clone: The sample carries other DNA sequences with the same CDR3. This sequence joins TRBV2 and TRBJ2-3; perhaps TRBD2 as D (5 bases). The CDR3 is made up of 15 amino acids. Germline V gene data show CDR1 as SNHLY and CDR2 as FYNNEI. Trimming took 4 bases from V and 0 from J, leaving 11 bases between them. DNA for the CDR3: TGTGCCAGCAGTGGGCTAGCTGTAAGCACAGATACGCAGTATTTT. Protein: CASSGLAVSTDTQYF.

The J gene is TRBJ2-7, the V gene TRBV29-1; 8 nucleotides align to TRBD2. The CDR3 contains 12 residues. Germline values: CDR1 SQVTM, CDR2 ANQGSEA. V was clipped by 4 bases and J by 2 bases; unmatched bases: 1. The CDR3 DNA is TGCAGCGTTGTTAGCGGGACCTACGAGCAGTACTTC. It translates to CSVVSGTYEQYF.

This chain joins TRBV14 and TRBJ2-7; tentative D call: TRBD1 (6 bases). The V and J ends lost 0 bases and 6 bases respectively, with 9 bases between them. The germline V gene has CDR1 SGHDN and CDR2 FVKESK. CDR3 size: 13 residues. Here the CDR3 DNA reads TGTGCCAGCAGCCAAGATTGGGGGCTCGAGCAGTACTTC. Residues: CASSQDWGLEQYF.

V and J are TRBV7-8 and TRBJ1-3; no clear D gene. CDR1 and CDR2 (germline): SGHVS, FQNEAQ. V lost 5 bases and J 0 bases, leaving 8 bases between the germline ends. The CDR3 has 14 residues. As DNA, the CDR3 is TGTGCCAGCAGCCACGCGGGCTCTGGAAACACCATATATTTT. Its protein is CASSHAGSGNTIYF.

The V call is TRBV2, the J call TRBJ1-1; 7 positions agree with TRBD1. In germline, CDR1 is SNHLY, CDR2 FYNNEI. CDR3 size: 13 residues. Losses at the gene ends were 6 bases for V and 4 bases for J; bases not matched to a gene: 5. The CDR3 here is CASSPDRATEAFF. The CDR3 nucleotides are TGTGCCAGCAGCCCTGACAGGGCCACTGAAGCTTTCTTT.

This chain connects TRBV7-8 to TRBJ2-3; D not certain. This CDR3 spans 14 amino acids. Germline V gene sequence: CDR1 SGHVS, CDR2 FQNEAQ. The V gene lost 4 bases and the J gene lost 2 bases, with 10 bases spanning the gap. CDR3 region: CASSWDGSTDTQYF. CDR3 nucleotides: TGTGCCAGCAGCTGGGATGGGTCCACAGATACGCAGTATTTT.

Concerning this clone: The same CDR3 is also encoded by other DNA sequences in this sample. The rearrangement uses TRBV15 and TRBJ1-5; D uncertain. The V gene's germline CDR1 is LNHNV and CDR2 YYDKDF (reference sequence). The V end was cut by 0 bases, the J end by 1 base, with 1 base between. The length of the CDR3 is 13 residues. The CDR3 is CATSRESNQPQHF. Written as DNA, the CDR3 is TGTGCCACCAGCAGAGAAAGCAATCAGCCCCAGCATTTT.

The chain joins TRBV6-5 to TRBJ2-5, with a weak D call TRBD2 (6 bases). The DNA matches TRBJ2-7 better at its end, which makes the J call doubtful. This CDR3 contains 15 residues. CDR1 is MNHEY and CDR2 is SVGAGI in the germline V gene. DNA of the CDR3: TGTGCCAGCAGTTACTCGACCTCTAGCGTCGACGAGCAGTACTTC. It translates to CASSYSTSSVDEQYF.

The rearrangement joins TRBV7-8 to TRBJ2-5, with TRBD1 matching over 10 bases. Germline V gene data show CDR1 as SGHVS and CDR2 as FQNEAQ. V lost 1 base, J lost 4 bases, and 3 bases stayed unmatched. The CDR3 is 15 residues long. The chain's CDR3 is CASSLVGTGVETQYF. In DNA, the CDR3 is TGTGCCAGCAGCTTAGTGGGGACAGGGGTAGAGACCCAGTACTTC.